Following are 23 T cell receptor beta chains from one sample sequenced in a study of OX40 agonist ivuxolimab in advanced cancers. Assay used: immunoSEQ multiplex PCR; TCRdb lists only in-frame clones, some missing. The profile shows around 75,000 clones, 70% to 90% of them singletons. This specimen consisted of CD4+ or CD8+ T cells sorted from blood, obtained in a trial of the OX40 agonist ivuxolimab. The source is an adult with an advanced solid tumor such as melanoma, head and neck, liver or kidney cancer.

This chain connects TRBV30 to TRBJ2-7; 7 nucleotides agree with TRBD1. V shed 0 bases and J 5 bases; nucleotides not matched to a gene: 7. The CDR3 has 14 amino acids. Germline V gene lookup returns CDR1 GTSNPN and CDR2 SVGIG (reference sequence). CDR3: CAWSVRGQADEQYF. Here the CDR3 DNA reads TGTGCCTGGAGTGTACGCGGACAGGCCGACGAGCAGTACTTC.

The chain combines TRBV2 with TRBJ2-3, with 11 nucleotides matching TRBD2. After removal of 6 bases from V and 3 bases from J, the junction contained 2 bases not matched to a gene. CDR3 length: 14 amino acids. CDR1 SNHLY and CDR2 FYNNEI come from the germline V gene. CDR3 residues: CASRLAGGTDTQYF. CDR3 nucleotide sequence: TGTGCCAGCAGGCTAGCGGGGGGAACAGATACGCAGTATTTT.

The chain combines TRBV19 with TRBJ2-1, with D perhaps matching TRBD1 (5 bases). Germline CDR1 reads LNHDA; CDR2 reads SQIVND (reference sequence). V lost 5 bases to trimming and J lost 0 bases, with 11 bases between them. The CDR3 consists of 15 residues. CDR3 amino acids: CASSEQESSYNEQFF. The CDR3 DNA reads TGTGCCAGTAGTGAACAGGAGAGCTCCTACAATGAGCAGTTCTTC.

The chain is built from TRBV21-1 and TRBJ2-7; TRBD2 was called by the table and not checked on the DNA. TRBV21-1 is a pseudogene segment. The length of the CDR3 is 14 residues. This chain's CDR3 is CASSRRLRTYEQYF. The DNA for the CDR3 is TGTGCCAGCAGCAGGAGATTACGGACCTACGAGCAGTACTTC.

J is TRBJ2-5 and V is TRBV4-2; the match to TRBD2 covers 9 bases. Germline V gene lookup returns CDR1 LGHNA and CDR2 YNFKEQ. The CDR3 runs to 16 residues. V was clipped by 0 bases and J by 4 bases; unmatched bases: 6. The CDR3 DNA sequence: TGTGCCAGCAGCCAAGATACCCAAGCGGGGGGAGAGACCCAGTACTTC. Its protein product is CASSQDTQAGGETQYF.

This chain connects TRBV5-1 to TRBJ1-1, with D possibly being TRBD1 (6 bases). Per germline, CDR1 SGHRS and CDR2 YFSETQ. CDR3 length equals 16 residues. The V end lost 4 bases, the J end lost 1 base, and 17 bases lay between the germline ends. In nucleotides, the CDR3 is TGCGCCAGCAGCCTGACAGGAACCGGCGGGAACACTGAAGCTTTCTTT. Its protein product is CASSLTGTGGNTEAFF.

This chain joins TRBV2 and TRBJ1-1; D remains unclear. Deletions cut 4 bases from V and 1 base from J, with 7 bases between. CDR3 length: 13 residues. CDR1 is SNHLY, CDR2 FYNNEI, per germline. CDR3 bases: TGTGCCAGCAGTGTTGACGGGAACACTGAAGCTTTCTTT. Translation: CASSVDGNTEAFF.

This clone was seen only once. The chain uses TRBV15 and TRBJ2-5; D perhaps matches TRBD2 (5 bases). The ends were cut back, 5 bases at V and 3 bases at J, with 16 bases in the middle. The germline V gene has CDR1 LNHNV and CDR2 YYDKDF (reference sequence). This CDR3 region has 15 residues. The CDR3: CATSRAGREEETQYF. CDR3 bases: TGTGCCACCAGCCGCGCTGGGAGAGAAGAAGAGACCCAGTACTTC. Full variable domain (missing parts from reference TRBV15 and TRBJ2-5): DAMVIQNPRYQVTQFGKPVTLSCSQTLNHNVMYWYQQKSSQAPKLLFHYYDKDFNNEADTPDNFQSRRPNTSFCFLDIRSPGLGDTAMYLCATSRAGREEETQYFGPGTRLLVL.

The chain is built from TRBV2 and TRBJ2-5, with TRBD2 as a possible D gene (6 bases). The germline V and J ends were trimmed by 5 bases and 7 bases, with 20 bases remaining between them. This CDR3 contains 15 residues. Looked up from germline, CDR1 is SNHLY and CDR2 is FYNNEI. In DNA form, the CDR3 reads TGTGCCAGCAGTCCGCTCGGGACTCGACTCGGGACCCAGTACTTC. Protein product: CASSPLGTRLGTQYF.

The chain is built from TRBV14 and TRBJ2-1; TRBD2 might be the D (6 bases). Germline V CDR1 and CDR2: SGHDN, FVKESK. The germline V and J ends were trimmed by 1 base and 6 bases, with 10 bases remaining between them. CDR3 size: 14 residues. CDR3 in DNA: TGTGCCAGCAGCCAAGGAATTAGCGGCAATGAGCAGTTCTTC. This translates into CASSQGISGNEQFF.

This chain connects TRBV11-1 to TRBJ1-2, with 7 bases matching TRBD1. CDR1 is SGHAT and CDR2 is FQDESV in the germline V gene (reference sequence). V shed 1 base and J 4 bases; nucleotides not matched to a gene: 3. The CDR3 spans 14 residues. CDR3 protein: CASSLGDSPYGYTF. The CDR3 nucleotides read TGTGCCAGCAGCTTAGGGGACAGTCCCTATGGCTACACCTTC.

This chain joins TRBV28 and TRBJ2-7, with a possible D match to TRBD1 (5 bases). Between the trimmed V and J ends, which lost 6 bases and 3 bases, there was a span of 12 bases. In germline, CDR1 is MDHEN, CDR2 SYDVKM. The CDR3 sequence is 13 residues long. Here the CDR3 reads CASRPTGYYEQYF. Written as DNA, the CDR3 is TGTGCCAGCAGGCCTACAGGTTACTACGAGCAGTACTTC.

V gene TRBV2 combines with J gene TRBJ1-1; no firm D call. This CDR3 is built from 16 residues. Germline loops: CDR1 SNHLY, CDR2 FYNNEI. Trimming stripped 5 bases from V and 4 bases from J, with 20 bases between. This CDR3 reads CASSSPPGPWGTEAFF. The CDR3 bases are TGTGCCAGCAGTTCCCCCCCCGGGCCCTGGGGCACTGAAGCTTTCTTT.

The V call is TRBV4-2, the J call TRBJ2-3; maybe TRBD2 (5 bases). The CDR3 length is 14 residues. The ends were cut back, 2 bases at V and 4 bases at J, with 10 bases in the middle. The germline V gene encodes CDR1 LGHNA and CDR2 YNFKEQ. The DNA for the CDR3 is TGTGCCAGCAGCCAAAAGTCGGGGTCAGATACGCAGTATTTT. Translation gives CASSQKSGSDTQYF.

The CDR3 DNA sequence: TGTGCCAGCAGTTTTTTACAAAGGGAGCAGTACTTC. It is translated as CASSFLQREQYF. The rearrangement uses TRBV28 and TRBJ2-7; D call uncertain. The germline V gene encodes CDR1 MDHEN and CDR2 SYDVKM. This CDR3 is 12 amino acids long. Trimming removed 3 bases from V and 7 bases from J, with 10 bases in between.

As DNA, the CDR3 is TGCGCCAGCAGCCTAGCGGGGGGGCCTCGGGAGACCCAGTACTTC. It is translated as CASSLAGGPRETQYF. The chain is built from TRBV4-1 and TRBJ2-5, with 11 bases identical to TRBD2. Germline CDR1 is MGHRA and CDR2 is YSYEKL. Trimming removed 4 bases from V and 5 bases from J; junction bases left unmatched: 6. CDR3 length: 15 residues.

The table lists this clone with a few counts. This rearrangement joins TRBV9 to TRBJ2-1; D is unresolved. V dropped 6 bases and J dropped 0 bases, with 16 bases sitting between them. There are 16 residues in the CDR3. CDR1 is SGDLS and CDR2 is YYNGEE in the germline V gene. CDR3 sequence (DNA): TGTGCCAGCACCCCAAGTCCTCTCAGCTCCTACAATGAGCAGTTCTTC. This translates into CASTPSPLSSYNEQFF.

The genes are TRBV11-1 and TRBJ2-7; the match to TRBD1 covers 10 bases. Germline V lookup: CDR1 SGHAT, CDR2 FQDESV (reference sequence). The CDR3 totals 13 residues. Trimming cost V 5 bases and J 6 bases; bases outside gene matches: 4. CDR3 in amino acids: CASSLDRGREQYF. CDR3 bases: TGTGCCAGCAGCCTAGACAGGGGGCGCGAGCAGTACTTC.

The rearrangement links TRBV15 to TRBJ2-4, with TRBD1 identical over 7 bases. V shed 3 bases and J 6 bases; nucleotides not matched to a gene: 8. CDR3 size: 15 residues. Per germline, CDR1 LNHNV and CDR2 YYDKDF (reference sequence). The CDR3 loop reads CATSSRDSRRNIQYF. DNA of the CDR3: TGTGCCACCAGCAGCCGGGACAGCCGCAGAAACATTCAGTACTTC.

The chain joins TRBV28 to TRBJ1-4; perhaps TRBD1 as D (5 bases). Trimming removed 2 bases at V and 7 bases at J, with 11 bases between. The length of the CDR3 is 14 residues. Germline V gives CDR1 MDHEN, CDR2 SYDVKM. Written as DNA, the CDR3 is TGTGCCAGCAGTTTAAGGTGGGGGTTTGAAAAACTGTTTTTT. Translating it yields CASSLRWGFEKLFF.

The chain's CDR3 is CAWTDEVGYTF. The CDR3 DNA reads as TGTGCCTGGACCGACGAAGTCGGCTACACCTTC. The V gene is TRBV30, the J gene TRBJ1-2; D gene ambiguous. V was clipped by 4 bases and J by 8 bases, with 11 bases between them. CDR3 length: 11 amino acids. Germline CDR1 GTSNPN, CDR2 SVGIG (reference sequence). Filled out from reference TRBV30 and TRBJ1-2, the complete variable domain reads SQTIHQWPATLVQPVGSPLSLECTVEGTSNPNLYWYRQAAGRGLQLLFYSVGIGQISSEVPQNLSASRPQDRQFILSSKKLLLSDSGFYLCAWTDEVGYTFGSGTRLTVV.

The rearrangement joins TRBV5-1 to TRBJ2-1, with D perhaps matching TRBD2 (6 bases). The CDR3 runs 16 residues. The ends were cut back, 4 bases at V and 6 bases at J, with 20 bases in the middle. Looked up from germline, CDR1 is SGHRS and CDR2 is YFSETQ. DNA for the CDR3: TGCGCCAGCAGCACCCGACCGGGCCCCGGGGGCAATGAGCAGTTCTTC. It specifies CASSTRPGPGGNEQFF. The complete variable domain, with remaining parts taken from reference TRBV5-1 and TRBJ2-1, reads KAGVTQTPRYLIKTRGQQVTLSCSPISGHRSVSWYQQTPGQGLQFLFEYFSETQRNKGNFPGRFSGRQFSNSRSEMNVSTLELGDSALYLCASSTRPGPGGNEQFFGPGTRLTVL.

The gene calls are TRBV20-1 and TRBJ2-3; D remains ambiguous. The CDR3 length is 11 residues. Germline CDR1 and CDR2: DFQATT and SNEGSKA (reference sequence). V was shortened by 5 bases and J by 6 bases, with 9 bases between the two germline ends. The CDR3 bases are TGCAGTGCTCTGACACTGGATACGCAGTATTTT. This translates into CSALTLDTQYF.